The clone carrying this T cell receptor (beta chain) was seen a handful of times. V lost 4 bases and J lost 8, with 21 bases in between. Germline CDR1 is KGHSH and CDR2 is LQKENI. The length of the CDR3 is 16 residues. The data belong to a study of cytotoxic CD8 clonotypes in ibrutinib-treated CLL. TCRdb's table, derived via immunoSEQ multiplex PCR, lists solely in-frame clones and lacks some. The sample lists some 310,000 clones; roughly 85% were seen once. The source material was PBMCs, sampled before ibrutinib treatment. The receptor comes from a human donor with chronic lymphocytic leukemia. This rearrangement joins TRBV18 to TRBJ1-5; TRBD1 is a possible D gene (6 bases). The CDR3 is CASSRAKDSGIEPQHF. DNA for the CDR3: TGTGCCAGCTCACGAGCCAAGGACAGCGGAATTGAGCCCCAGCATTTT. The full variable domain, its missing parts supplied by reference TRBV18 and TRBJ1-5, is NAGVMQNPRHLVRRRGQEARLRCSPMKGHSHVYWYRQLPEEGLKFMVYLQKENIIDESGMPKERFSAEFPKEGPSILRIQQVVRGDSAAYFCASSRAKDSGIEPQHFGDGTRLSIL.